This TCR beta chain was captured by sequencing in a study of CD8+ T cells in alopecia areata listed by TCRdb under 2018. General notes on the study: To study T cell clonal expansion in alopecia areata, the researchers applied high-throughput TCRbeta sequencing to both the C3H/HeJ mouse model and human patients. Scalp tissue and sorted CD4+ and CD8+ peripheral blood T cells from patchy and totalis/universalis alopecia areata patients and from healthy controls were covered by human TCRbeta sequencing. Scalp clonality was compared among normal scalp (n=4), patchy alopecia areata scalp (n=8), and alopecia totalis/universalis scalp (n=8). RNA was extracted with the PAXgene miRNA kit for fixed scalp, the miRNeasy kit for PBMCs, and the RNeasy kit for mouse skin. immunoSEQ multiplex PCR using 35 Vbeta forward primers and 13 Jbeta reverse primers was used to amplify TCRbeta CDR3 regions.

As concerns this clone: The specificity of this receptor is unknown. No much larger clone is present one base from it, and per-base qualities are unavailable.

Taken from cysteine to phenylalanine, the CDR3 has 13 residues. The retained sequence is limited to the CDR3, 39 bases, with the frame set at the first base. From the germline V gene, CDR1 is ENHRY and CDR2 is SYGVKD. V gives up 4 bases and J gives up 2 bases, and the segment between their germline ends measures 8 bases. Preparation of the library involved the immunoSEQ multiplex PCR assay. RNA was extracted from all samples and reverse transcribed into cDNA, which served as template for TCR sequencing. First-strand cDNA was synthesized with SuperScript III using a 2:1 mix of oligo-dT and random hexamers. A synthetic immune receptor repertoire was used to assess amplification bias, and residual bias was removed computationally. Regarding the original processing steps: Raw reads were preprocessed for error removal, and CDR3 was defined according to IMGT conventions as running from the conserved cysteine to phenylalanine. To get clonality, Shannon entropy was normalized by log2 of the number of productive unique TCRs and the result was subtracted from 1. Scalp TCRbeta sequences were cross-referenced with sorted blood CD4 and CD8 repertoires so that the CD4 or CD8 identity of scalp clones could be inferred. TCRdb took over this immuneACCESS table, retaining in-frame rearrangements with V and J assigned. Such tables are incomplete; in checked studies, under half of the missing clones stem from an unresolved V gene, and the remainder is unexplained. V and J calls and clone size are given by that table; D and trimming were obtained from the DNA. The sample has 110,000 or so clones on record, roughly two thirds of them singletons. The ten largest clones capture approximately 3% of the sample.

PBMCs were isolated by density centrifugation and stained for CD3, CD4 and CD8, and CD4+ and CD8+ T cells were sorted on a FACSAria. Scalp biopsies and blood samples were provided by unaffected controls. The research as a whole found: Unlike mouse skin, which is dominated by gammadelta T cells, normal human skin has resident alphabeta T cells that are also sequenced, and this complicates analysis of the scalp TCR repertoire. Compared with mice, TCR sequences shared between patients were less clear, possibly partly because of HLA diversity across the patient population. Compared with normal scalp, lesional scalp had higher clonality and more expanded CD8+ clones, particularly in alopecia totalis/universalis, a pattern that suggests antigenic drive.

The V and J genes are TRBV10-3 and TRBJ2-5; too little of a D gene remains to name it. Sequenced sample: CD4+ T cells sorted from blood. The TCR was taken from a human donor in good health. The CDR3 loop reads CAISGSAQETQYF. Read as DNA, the sequence is TGTGCCATCAGTGGATCAGCACAAGAGACCCAGTACTTC.